This T cell receptor (beta chain) was identified in a study of shared clonotypes between healthy human individuals. Study outcomes and limitations: Naive subsets generally exceeded memory subsets in estimated richness.

Points on this clone: Its antigen is as yet unknown.

Assay used: immunoSEQ multiplex PCR; TCRdb lists only in-frame clones, some missing. The sample contains roughly 2,000,000 clones, about 95% of which appear only once. Cells designated naive CD8 were CD45RO-negative and were positively selected for CCR7, with terminally differentiated effector memory CD45RA+ cells excluded. Trimming shortened V by 7 bases and J by 1 base, and 7 bases separated the two germline ends. The CDR3 is made up of 13 amino acids. CDR1 and CDR2 (germline): WSHSY, SAAADI. The rearrangement joins TRBV10-2 to TRBJ2-2; possible D gene TRBD2, 6 bases. This TCR derives from a man aged 18 to 35 in good health. Sequencing was carried out using naive CD8+ T cells sorted from blood. CDR3 loop: CASMEGNTGELFF. In DNA form, the CDR3 reads TGCGCCAGCATGGAGGGGAACACCGGGGAGCTGTTTTTT.